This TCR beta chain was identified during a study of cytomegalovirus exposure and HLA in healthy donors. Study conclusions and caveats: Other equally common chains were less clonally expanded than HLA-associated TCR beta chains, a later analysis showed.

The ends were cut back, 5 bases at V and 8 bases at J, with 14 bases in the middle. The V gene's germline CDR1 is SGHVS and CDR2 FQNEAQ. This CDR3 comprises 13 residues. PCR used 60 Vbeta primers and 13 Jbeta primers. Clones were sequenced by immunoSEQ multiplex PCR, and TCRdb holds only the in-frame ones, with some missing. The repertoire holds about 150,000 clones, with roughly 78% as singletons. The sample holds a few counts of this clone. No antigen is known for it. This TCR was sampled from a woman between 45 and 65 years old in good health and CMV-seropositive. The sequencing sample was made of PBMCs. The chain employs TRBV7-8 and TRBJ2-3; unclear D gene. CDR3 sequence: CASSPGGTLTQYF. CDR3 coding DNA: TGTGCCAGCAGCCCAGGTGGTACTCTTACGCAGTATTTT.